The entry that follows covers one T cell receptor (beta chain) sequence. This CDR3 spans 15 amino acids. The trim removed 6 bases at V and 4 bases at J, leaving 9 bases unmatched. CDR1 is MNHEY, CDR2 SMNVEV, per germline (reference sequence). Measured with immunoSEQ multiplex PCR; TCRdb has only the in-frame clones, and not every one. Among around 130,000 clones, 70% to 90% were seen once, and the ten largest hold about 2%. The sample is drawn from a study of cytomegalovirus exposure and HLA in healthy donors. V and J are TRBV27 and TRBJ2-1, with 7 bases identical to TRBD2. Sequencing was performed on PBMCs. The sequence was collected from a woman aged 25 to 39 in good health and CMV-seronegative. Here the CDR3 reads CASSPGLQTYNEQFF. As DNA, the CDR3 is TGTGCCAGCAGCCCGGGACTACAGACTTACAATGAGCAGTTCTTC.